This T cell receptor (beta chain) was captured by sequencing in a study of breast tumors, draining lymph nodes, adjacent tissues. TCRdb re-called the multiplex PCR reads through MiXCR, storing one row per CDR3 protein. The table lists around 130,000 distinct CDR3 sequences, about 20% of them singletons. This clonotype has a count of ten or more. CDR3 length equals 15 residues. Trimming shortened V by 2 bases and J by 6 bases, and 18 bases separated the two germline ends. The germline V gene encodes CDR1 SGHTS and CDR2 YDEGEE. Samples came from axillary lymph nodes draining the breast cancer. The sequence was obtained from a female donor with breast cancer. Some clones in this sample may be carry-over from other donors' samples. Sequenced sample: axillary lymph node tissue. This chain uses TRBV5-8 with TRBJ2-7; weak D call: TRBD2 (6 bases). CDR3 sequence (DNA): TGTGCCAGCAGCTTACCGGGACTCCTCTACGCCGAGCAGTACTTC. Its protein is CASSLPGLLYAEQYF.